This entry is about one T cell receptor (beta chain). The data are from a study of Ad26.COV2.S vaccination and SARS-CoV-2 variants. Treatment in this sample: around 19 received Ad26.COV2.S at low or high dose, single or two shots; roughly five received placebo; per-sample allocation not given. Sampling was performed 63 days after the first vaccine or placebo injection. Sequencing was performed with immunoSEQ multiplex PCR; in TCRdb, only in-frame clones are kept and a portion is missing. The data show about 320,000 clones, over 80% seen once. J lost 3 bases, V lost 4 bases, and 6 bases had no gene match. Germline CDR1 and CDR2: SGHKS and YYEKEE (reference sequence). CDR3 length: 16 residues.

The material sequenced was peripheral blood, taken in a trial of Ad26.COV2.S vaccine versus placebo. The chain couples TRBV5-5 to TRBJ2-3, with 12 bases identical to TRBD2. The receptor was isolated from a person between 18 and 65 years old who received the Ad26.COV2.S COVID-19 vaccine or a placebo. Here the CDR3 reads CASSTLAGGITDTQYF. The DNA for the CDR3 is TGTGCCAGCAGCACCCTAGCGGGGGGGATAACAGATACGCAGTATTTT. Combining the CDR3 with reference TRBV5-5 and TRBJ2-3 gives the whole variable domain DAGVTQSPTHLIKTRGQQVTLRCSPISGHKSVSWYQQVLGQGPQFIFQYYEKEERGRGNFPDRFSARQFPNYSSELNVNALLLGDSALYLCASSTLAGGITDTQYFGPGTRLTVL.